Listed here are 27 T cell receptor beta chains from one sample, sequenced in a study of cytomegalovirus exposure and HLA in healthy donors. With 60 Vbeta and 13 Jbeta primers, the PCR was carried out. Repertoires were generated with immunoSEQ multiplex PCR, while TCRdb's copy carries only in-frame clones and drops some. The data show 150,000 to 170,000 clones, approximately 80% seen once. The sequenced sample was PBMCs. These receptors all stem from a man aged 25-45 years in good health and CMV-seropositive.

This chain uses TRBV7-9 with TRBJ1-2; tentatively, D is TRBD1 (5 bases). The CDR3 has 13 amino acids. CDR1 SEHNR and CDR2 FQNEAQ come from the germline V gene (reference sequence). The ends were cut back, 5 bases at V and 5 bases at J, with 12 bases in the middle. CDR3 amino acids: CASSPDTFYGYTF. CDR3 sequence (DNA): TGTGCCAGCAGCCCGGACACTTTTTATGGCTACACCTTC.

V gene TRBV7-9 combines with J gene TRBJ1-4; 8 bases fit TRBD1. V was pared by 7 bases and J by 14 bases, with 18 bases of the junction left unmatched. CDR3 size: 15 residues. The germline gives CDR1 SEHNR, CDR2 FQNEAQ (reference sequence). CDR3 residues: CASTQSDRDEVELFF. CDR3 sequence (DNA): TGTGCCAGCACCCAATCGGACAGGGACGAAGTAGAGCTGTTTTTT.

This clone is a singleton in its sample. Its ends do not fully match the called genes, so a read error is possible. This rearrangement joins TRBV7-9 to TRBJ2-1; 7 positions match TRBD1. The CDR3 consists of 12 residues. Germline CDR1 SEHNR, CDR2 FQNEAQ (reference sequence). The DNA for the CDR3 is TGTTCCAGCAGCTTAGTGGACAGGGAGCAGTTCTTC. It is translated as CSSSLVDREQFF.

The V gene is TRBV30, the J gene TRBJ1-1, with D possibly matching TRBD1 (6 bases). Trimming left V 5 bases short and J 1 base short, with 17 bases between. The V gene's germline CDR1 is GTSNPN and CDR2 SVGIG (reference sequence). CDR3 length: 15 amino acids. CDR3 residues: CAWDIKQGRNTEAFF. The CDR3 nucleotides read TGTGCCTGGGATATTAAACAGGGCCGGAACACTGAAGCTTTCTTT.

The V gene is TRBV28, the J gene TRBJ2-7; D not resolved. V was clipped by 6 bases and J by 2 bases, with 20 bases between them. This CDR3 has 16 residues. CDR1 MDHEN and CDR2 SYDVKM come from the germline V gene. The CDR3 loop reads CASSSPGSQPPYEQYF. DNA for the CDR3: TGTGCCAGCAGCTCCCCCGGGTCCCAGCCCCCCTACGAGCAGTACTTC.

The chain has TRBV28 and TRBJ2-2; TRBD1 matches at 10 bases. The ends lost 9 bases at V and 3 bases at J; junction bases unmatched: 4. Germline V gene sequence: CDR1 MDHEN, CDR2 SYDVKM. CDR3 length: 14 amino acids. CDR3 in amino acids: CASRGQGYTGELFF. The CDR3 DNA sequence: TGTGCCAGTCGGGGACAGGGGTACACCGGGGAGCTGTTTTTT.

This clone was counted a single time. The chain links TRBV2 to TRBJ2-7; the match to TRBD1 covers 9 bases. With 1 base clipped from V and 5 bases from J, the junction kept 12 bases outside the gene matches. Per the germline V gene, CDR1 is SNHLY and CDR2 is FYNNEI. The CDR3 spans 17 residues. The DNA for the CDR3 is TGTGCCAGCAGTGAAGGTGCCCCCGGGACAGGGATCGACGAGCAGTACTTC. The encoded protein is CASSEGAPGTGIDEQYF.

The rearrangement uses TRBV7-8 and TRBJ2-3; TRBD2 is a possible D gene (6 bases). The germline V gene encodes CDR1 SGHVS and CDR2 FQNEAQ. V lost 5 bases and J lost 3, with 15 bases in between. CDR3 length: 15 amino acids. The CDR3 sequence: CASSPDPGVTDTQYF. The DNA of the CDR3 is TGTGCCAGCAGCCCCGATCCGGGAGTTACAGATACGCAGTATTTT.

This clone appeared a single time. This chain links TRBV7-8 with TRBJ2-2, with 14 bases fitting TRBD2. J lost 7 bases, V lost 5 bases, and 12 bases had no gene match. Looked up from germline, CDR1 is SGHVS and CDR2 is FQNEAQ. The CDR3 consists of 18 residues. The CDR3 region is CASSRSGLAGERGGELFF. CDR3 bases: TGTGCCAGCAGCCGTTCGGGACTAGCGGGAGAGCGTGGCGGGGAGCTGTTTTTT.

The chain carries TRBV29-1 and TRBJ2-5; TRBD1 matches at 7 bases. Germline V lookup: CDR1 SQVTM, CDR2 ANQGSEA. J lost 1 base, V lost 4 bases, and 6 bases had no gene match. The CDR3 spans 14 residues. CDR3 sequence: CSVVRGLSQETQYF. Here the CDR3 DNA reads TGCAGCGTTGTGAGGGGGCTTAGCCAAGAGACCCAGTACTTC. The full variable domain, its missing parts supplied by reference TRBV29-1 and TRBJ2-5, is SAVISQKPSRDICQRGTSLTIQCQVDSQVTMMFWYRQQPGQSLTLIATANQGSEATYESGFVIDKFPISRPNLTFSTLTVSNMSPEDSSIYLCSVVRGLSQETQYFGPGTRLLVL.

This sequence joins TRBV2 and TRBJ2-7, with D perhaps TRBD1 (5 bases). The CDR3 runs 14 residues. V was trimmed by 0 bases and J by 3 bases, leaving 9 bases between them. Germline CDR1 reads SNHLY; CDR2 reads FYNNEI. The CDR3 here is CASSEAGTGYEQYF. For the CDR3, the DNA is TGTGCCAGCAGTGAAGCGGGTACAGGCTACGAGCAGTACTTC.

The V and J genes are TRBV2 and TRBJ2-7; 7 nucleotides agree with TRBD2. The CDR3 covers 14 residues. Per germline, CDR1 SNHLY and CDR2 FYNNEI. The trim removed 2 bases at V and 2 bases at J, leaving 3 bases unmatched. The CDR3 loop is CASSEPSGAYEQYF. CDR3 DNA sequence: TGTGCCAGCAGTGAACCTAGCGGAGCCTACGAGCAGTACTTC.

V is TRBV27 and J is TRBJ1-1; D gene uncertain. The germline V and J ends were trimmed by 2 bases and 4 bases, with 11 bases remaining between them. CDR3 length equals 14 residues. From germline, CDR1 is MNHEY and CDR2 SMNVEV (reference sequence). CDR3 sequence reads: CASSLTLEVTEAFF. CDR3 coding DNA: TGTGCCAGCAGTTTAACTTTGGAGGTCACTGAAGCTTTCTTT.

CDR3 sequence: CASRPAQGDPGYTF. For the CDR3, the DNA is TGTGCCAGCAGGCCGGCACAGGGGGATCCTGGCTACACCTTC. The V call is TRBV28, the J call TRBJ1-2; 8 bases fit TRBD1. Losses at the gene ends were 6 bases for V and 7 bases for J; bases not matched to a gene: 10. Germline loops: CDR1 MDHEN, CDR2 SYDVKM. The CDR3 is 14 residues long.

V is TRBV29-1 and J is TRBJ2-1, with TRBD1 matching 8 bases. Germline assignment: CDR1 SQVTM and CDR2 ANQGSEA. This CDR3 spans 14 amino acids. Trimming removed 6 bases from V and 7 bases from J; junction bases left unmatched: 11. CDR3 DNA sequence: TGCAGCGTCCTCAGGACAGGGAAGGCGAATGAGCAGTTCTTC. Translation: CSVLRTGKANEQFF.

This rearrangement joins TRBV25-1 to TRBJ2-1, with 15 bases aligning to TRBD2. CDR1 is MGHDK, CDR2 SYGVNS, per germline. J was trimmed by 2 bases and V by 3 bases; bases with no gene match: 5. CDR3 length: 18 residues. DNA of the CDR3: TGTGCCAGCAGTGATCCCCGGACTAGCGGGAGGGCCTACAATGAGCAGTTCTTC. Residues: CASSDPRTSGRAYNEQFF.

This clone was detected once. The rearrangement links TRBV28 to TRBJ1-2; 7 bases agree with TRBD1. This CDR3 is 13 amino acids long. CDR1 and CDR2 (germline): MDHEN, SYDVKM. The junction had 9 bases not matched to a gene; V was cut back by 6 bases and J by 8 bases. DNA of the CDR3: TGTGCCAGCAGACTACCAGGGGGGAACGGCTACACCTTC. It specifies CASRLPGGNGYTF.

The chain links TRBV5-6 to TRBJ2-1, with 7 bases identical to TRBD2. The V gene end was trimmed by 0 bases and the J gene end by 12 bases; junction bases not matched to a gene: 9. Germline V gene data show CDR1 as SGHDT and CDR2 as YYEEEE. This CDR3 has 14 amino acids. The CDR3 spells CASSLAGLADLQFF. The CDR3 nucleotides read TGTGCCAGCAGCTTGGCGGGTCTAGCGGACTTGCAGTTCTTC.

The chain links TRBV14 to TRBJ2-7; D ambiguous. V was shortened by 5 bases and J by 0 bases, with 14 bases between the two germline ends. Germline V gene sequence: CDR1 SGHDN, CDR2 FVKESK. CDR3 length equals 15 residues. CDR3 amino acids: CASSKSVESSYEQYF. The CDR3 DNA reads TGTGCCAGCAGCAAAAGCGTTGAGAGCTCCTACGAGCAGTACTTC.

The chain couples TRBV7-9 to TRBJ2-5; 7 bases match TRBD2. The J call could be wrong; TRBJ2-7 is a better fit for the DNA end. In germline, CDR1 is SEHNR, CDR2 FQNEAQ (reference sequence). This CDR3 region has 13 residues. The CDR3 nucleotides are TGTGCCAGCAGCCATGCGGGAGCGGACGAGCAGTACTTC. Translated: CASSHAGADEQYF.

The chain uses TRBV7-9 and TRBJ1-3; D possibly corresponds to TRBD1 (6 bases). The V end lost 5 bases, the J end lost 2 bases, and 16 bases lay between the germline ends. From germline, CDR1 is SEHNR and CDR2 FQNEAQ (reference sequence). CDR3 length equals 16 residues. The CDR3 sequence is CASSPPLGAAGNTIYF. The CDR3 DNA reads TGTGCCAGCAGCCCGCCGCTGGGGGCAGCTGGAAACACCATATATTTT.

V usage is TRBV28 and J usage is TRBJ2-1; the match to TRBD1 covers 9 bases. CDR3 length: 11 amino acids. The V segment lost 6 bases and the J segment 14 bases; nucleotides outside the gene matches: 5. Germline lookup yields CDR1 MDHEN and CDR2 SYDVKM. The CDR3 here is CASRWDRVKFF. DNA for the CDR3: TGTGCCAGCAGGTGGGACAGGGTCAAGTTCTTC.

The CDR3 sequence is CASSFEHSETQYF. Here the CDR3 DNA reads TGTGCCAGCAGCTTTGAACATTCAGAGACCCAGTACTTC. The chain uses TRBV7-9 and TRBJ2-5; D ambiguous. Trimming stripped 3 bases from V and 4 bases from J, with 9 bases between. Germline CDR1 is SEHNR and CDR2 is FQNEAQ (reference sequence). CDR3 length: 13 residues.

This clone was counted once. The rearrangement uses TRBV28 and TRBJ2-3, with TRBD2 matching over 10 bases. Germline lookup yields CDR1 MDHEN and CDR2 SYDVKM. There are 16 residues in the CDR3. The V and J ends lost 4 bases and 3 bases, in that order; junction bases with no gene match: 7. The CDR3 DNA reads as TGTGCCAGCAGTTCCCGTCTAGCGGGAGTGACAGATACGCAGTATTTT. This sequence encodes CASSSRLAGVTDTQYF.

V is TRBV19 and J is TRBJ2-2; TRBD1 matches at 11 bases. CDR1 is LNHDA and CDR2 is SQIVND in the germline V gene (reference sequence). The CDR3 has 14 residues. V shed 8 bases, J shed 5 bases, and the junction held 4 bases outside the gene matches. The CDR3 here is CASGTGGETGELFF. The CDR3 bases are TGTGCCAGTGGGACAGGGGGAGAGACCGGGGAGCTGTTTTTT.

The chain combines TRBV27 with TRBJ2-7; 11 bases fit TRBD2. The CDR3 is 15 residues long. Germline V lookup: CDR1 MNHEY, CDR2 SMNVEV (reference sequence). The J segment lost 5 bases and the V segment lost 3 bases, leaving 6 bases of the junction unmatched. The CDR3 sequence: CASSFFTSGGDEQYF. The DNA for the CDR3 is TGTGCCAGCAGTTTTTTTACTAGCGGGGGAGACGAGCAGTACTTC.

The rearrangement joins TRBV6-5 to TRBJ2-1; D gene unclear. The CDR3 is made up of 11 amino acids. With 6 bases removed from V and 11 bases from J, the gap between germline ends came to 11 bases. Germline lookup yields CDR1 MNHEY and CDR2 SVGAGI. The CDR3 reads CASSLGRQQFF. For the CDR3, the DNA is TGTGCCAGCAGCTTGGGCCGTCAGCAGTTCTTC.